Detailed here is one TCR beta chain. The sample originates from a study of blood T cell repertoires in COVID-19. TCRdb's copy holds only in-frame clones and misses some; the assay was immunoSEQ multiplex PCR. The table includes a few hundred thousand clones, roughly nine tenths detected once. The CDR3 covers 16 residues. Trimming removed 6 bases at V and 0 bases at J, with 16 bases between. Per the germline V gene, CDR1 is SGHKS and CDR2 is YYEKEE (reference sequence). Those enrolled, adults aged about 18 to 89 years, came from 24 US areas. The sequencing input was PBMCs or T cells enriched from blood (not recorded which). The V call is TRBV5-5, the J call TRBJ2-1; tentatively, D is TRBD2 (5 bases). This TCR derives from a woman under 40 who had recovered from COVID-19. The CDR3 sequence is CASTPQRAVSYNEQFF. In DNA, the CDR3 is TGTGCCAGCACCCCCCAGAGGGCAGTCTCCTACAATGAGCAGTTCTTC.